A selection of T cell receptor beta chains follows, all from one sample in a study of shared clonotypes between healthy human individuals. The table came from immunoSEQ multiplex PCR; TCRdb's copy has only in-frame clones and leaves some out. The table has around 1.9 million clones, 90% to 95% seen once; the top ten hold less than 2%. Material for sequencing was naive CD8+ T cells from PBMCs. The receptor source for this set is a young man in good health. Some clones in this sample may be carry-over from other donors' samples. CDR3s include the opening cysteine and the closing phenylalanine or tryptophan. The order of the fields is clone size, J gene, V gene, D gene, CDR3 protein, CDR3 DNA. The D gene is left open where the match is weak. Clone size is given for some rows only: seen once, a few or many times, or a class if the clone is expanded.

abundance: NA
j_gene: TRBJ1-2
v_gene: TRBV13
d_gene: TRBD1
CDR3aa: CASSPNRGLNYGYTF
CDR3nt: TGTGCCAGCAGCCCGAACAGGGGCCTCAACTATGGCTACACCTTC

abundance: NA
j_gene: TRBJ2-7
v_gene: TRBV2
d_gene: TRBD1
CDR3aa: CASKETGGSYEQYF
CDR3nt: TGTGCCAGCAAGGAGACAGGGGGCAGCTACGAGCAGTACTTC

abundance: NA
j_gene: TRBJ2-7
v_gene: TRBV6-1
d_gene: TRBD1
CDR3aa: CASSEADRPSYEQYF
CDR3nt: TGTGCCAGCAGTGAAGCGGACAGGCCGTCTTACGAGCAGTACTTC

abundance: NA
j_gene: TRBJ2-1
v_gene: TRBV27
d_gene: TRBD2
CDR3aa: CASSAPRGVSYNEQFF
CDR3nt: TGTGCCAGCAGTGCCCCCCGGGGGGTGTCCTACAATGAGCAGTTCTTC

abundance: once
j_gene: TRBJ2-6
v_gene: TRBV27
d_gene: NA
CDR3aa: CASSLSESGANVLTF
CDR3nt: TGTGCCAGCAGTTTATCGGAATCTGGGGCCAACGTCCTGACTTTC

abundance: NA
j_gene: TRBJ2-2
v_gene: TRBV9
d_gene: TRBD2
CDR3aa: CASILGWASGNTGELFF
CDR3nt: TGTGCCAGCATTCTGGGATGGGCTAGCGGAAACACCGGGGAGCTGTTTTTT

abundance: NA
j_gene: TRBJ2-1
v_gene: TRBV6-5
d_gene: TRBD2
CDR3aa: CASRTGGLNEQFF
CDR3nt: TGTGCCAGCAGAACGGGGGGGCTCAATGAGCAGTTCTTC

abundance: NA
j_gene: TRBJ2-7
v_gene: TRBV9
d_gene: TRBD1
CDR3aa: CASSAGPGQAGSYEQYF
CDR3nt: TGTGCCAGCAGCGCCGGGCCAGGACAGGCAGGATCCTACGAGCAGTACTTC

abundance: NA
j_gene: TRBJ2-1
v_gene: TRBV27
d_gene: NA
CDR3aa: CASSLLLAEAYNEQFF
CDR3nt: TGTGCCAGCAGTTTACTCTTAGCGGAGGCGTACAATGAGCAGTTCTTC

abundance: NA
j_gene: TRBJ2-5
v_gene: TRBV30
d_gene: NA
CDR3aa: CAWRSRQGSGTQYF
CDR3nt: TGTGCCTGGAGGAGTCGTCAGGGGTCGGGGACCCAGTACTTC

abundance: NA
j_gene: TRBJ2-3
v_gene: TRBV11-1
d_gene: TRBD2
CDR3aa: CASSLEEPAGGGDPDTQYF
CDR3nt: TGTGCCAGCAGCTTAGAAGAACCAGCGGGAGGAGGGGATCCAGATACGCAGTATTTT

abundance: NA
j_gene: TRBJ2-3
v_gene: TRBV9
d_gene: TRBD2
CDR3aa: CASSVGGRVTDTQYF
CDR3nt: TGTGCCAGCAGCGTAGGCGGGAGGGTCACAGATACGCAGTATTTT

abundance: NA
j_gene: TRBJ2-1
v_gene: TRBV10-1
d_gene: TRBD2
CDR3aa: CASSSGVTYNEQFF
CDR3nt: TGCGCCAGCAGCAGCGGGGTTACCTACAATGAGCAGTTCTTC

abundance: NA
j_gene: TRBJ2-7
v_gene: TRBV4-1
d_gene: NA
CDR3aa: CASSQDLSRSYEQYF
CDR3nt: TGCGCCAGCAGCCAAGATCTCTCTAGATCCTACGAGCAGTACTTC

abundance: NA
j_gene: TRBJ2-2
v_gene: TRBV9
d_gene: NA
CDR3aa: CASTEGNTGELFF
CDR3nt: TGTGCCAGCACCGAGGGGAACACCGGGGAGCTGTTTTTT

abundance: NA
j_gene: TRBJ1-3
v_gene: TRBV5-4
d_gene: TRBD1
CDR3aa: CASSDRGLRNTIYF
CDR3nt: TGTGCCAGCAGCGACAGGGGCTTGAGGAACACCATATATTTT

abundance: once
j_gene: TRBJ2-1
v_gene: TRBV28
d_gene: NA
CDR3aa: CASSLLPRIQGRNEQFF
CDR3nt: TGTGCCAGCAGTTTATTGCCCCGGATACAGGGGAGGAATGAGCAGTTCTTC

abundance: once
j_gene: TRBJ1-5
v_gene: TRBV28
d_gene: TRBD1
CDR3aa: CASSPTGGSNQPQHF
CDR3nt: TGTGCCAGCAGCCCCACAGGGGGTAGCAATCAGCCCCAGCATTTT

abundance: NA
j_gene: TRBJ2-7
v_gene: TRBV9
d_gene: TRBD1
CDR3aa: CASSVEGQSTYEQYF
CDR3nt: TGTGCCAGCAGCGTAGAGGGACAGAGCACCTACGAGCAGTACTTC

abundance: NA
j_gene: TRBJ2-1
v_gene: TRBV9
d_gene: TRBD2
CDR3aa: CASSVDSGRGNEQFF
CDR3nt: TGTGCCAGCAGCGTAGATAGCGGGAGAGGTAATGAGCAGTTCTTC

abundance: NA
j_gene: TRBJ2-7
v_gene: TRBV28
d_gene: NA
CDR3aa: CASSFLAQADQYF
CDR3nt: TGTGCCAGCAGTTTTTTGGCGCAGGCCGACCAGTACTTC

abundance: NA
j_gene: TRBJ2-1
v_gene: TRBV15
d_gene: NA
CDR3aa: CATSTHQYNEQFF
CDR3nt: TGTGCCACCAGCACTCACCAGTACAATGAGCAGTTCTTC

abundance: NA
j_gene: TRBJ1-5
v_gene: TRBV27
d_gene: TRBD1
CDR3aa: CASSPGGNQPQHF
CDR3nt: TGTGCCAGCAGTCCAGGGGGCAACCAGCCCCAGCATTTT

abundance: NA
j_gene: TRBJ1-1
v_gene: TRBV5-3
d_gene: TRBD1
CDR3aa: CARSLDGQVNTEAFF
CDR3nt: TGTGCCAGAAGCTTGGACGGACAGGTGAACACTGAAGCTTTCTTT

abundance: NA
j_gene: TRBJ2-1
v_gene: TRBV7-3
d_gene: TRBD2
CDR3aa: CASSPGTSGANEQFF
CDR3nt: TGTGCCAGCAGCCCCGGGACTAGCGGGGCCAATGAGCAGTTCTTC

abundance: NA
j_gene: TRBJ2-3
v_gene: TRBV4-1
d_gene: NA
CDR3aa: CASSPRVNKGDTQYF
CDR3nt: TGCGCCAGCAGCCCTAGGGTTAATAAGGGGGATACGCAGTATTTT